The rows below give T cell receptor beta chains drawn from one sample of a study of blood T cell repertoires in COVID-19. This table comes from immunoSEQ multiplex PCR, and its TCRdb copy is limited to in-frame clones, with some not included. The data contain a few hundred thousand clones, about 90% of them seen just once; the ten biggest clones take up roughly 2.5%. Sequenced: peripheral blood. These TCRs come from a woman aged 45-65 years with acute or convalescent COVID-19. Each CDR3 is given with its conserved first and last residue. D genes are given only for firm matches. Clone size is stated in some rows and not others, as once, few, many or a class when expanded.

TRBJ1-1 TRBD1 few TRBV5-1 TGCGCCAGCAGCATACCACAGGGGAAGGTCACTGAAGCTTTCTTT CASSIPQGKVTEAFF
TRBJ1-2 TRBD1 . TRBV28 TGTGCCAGCACCTCGGGACAGGGGGCGCGGGGCTACACCTTC CASTSGQGARGYTF
TRBJ1-1 . . TRBV6-5 TGTGCCAGCCAAACAGGGTTTCTCACTGAAGCTTTCTTT CASQTGFLTEAFF
TRBJ2-1 TRBD2 . TRBV11-2 TGTGCCAGCAGACAACCGGGACTAGCGTACAATGAGCAGTTCTTC CASRQPGLAYNEQFF
TRBJ2-1 . . TRBV21-1 TGTGCCTCCCTGGGTAACATCTGCCCTAGTGAGCAGTTCTTC CASLGNICPSEQFF
TRBJ2-7 TRBD2 . TRBV15 TGTGCCACCAGCAGTTTAGCGGGAGAGCACGAGCAGTACTTC CATSSLAGEHEQYF
TRBJ2-1 TRBD2 . TRBV7-2 TGTGCCAGCAGCCGGAGCAGCGGGAGTGACAATGAGCAGTTCTTC CASSRSSGSDNEQFF
TRBJ1-5 TRBD1 . TRBV5-1 TGCGCCAGCAGCTTGGGGACAGGGGGTCATCTGCAGCCCCAGCATTTT CASSLGTGGHLQPQHF
TRBJ2-2 TRBD1 . TRBV3-1/TRBV3-2 TGTGCCAGCAGCCCCCGGGACAGGGGCGGGGAGCTGTTTTTT CASSPRDRGGELFF
TRBJ1-1 TRBD1 . TRBV10-3 TGTGCCATCAGTGAGAAGACAGGGGGCACTGAAGCTTTCTTT CAISEKTGGTEAFF
TRBJ2-3 TRBD2 . TRBV29-1 TGCAGCTTAACTAGCGGGAGTGCAGATACGCAGTATTTT CSLTSGSADTQYF
TRBJ1-1 . . TRBV12-3/TRBV12-4 TGTGCCAGCAGTTTTCGAGAGAACACTGAAGCTTTCTTT CASSFRENTEAFF
TRBJ1-4 . . TRBV7-2 TGTGCCAGCAGCTTAGACAGGGCTAATGAAAAACTGTTTTTT CASSLDRANEKLFF
TRBJ2-2 . . TRBV9 TGTGCCAGCAGCCTACGAACCAACACCGGGGAGCTGTTTTTT CASSLRTNTGELFF
TRBJ2-2 TRBD1 . TRBV25-1 TGTGCCAGCACGGACACCCCCACAGGGGGGAACACCGGGGAGCTGTTTTTT CASTDTPTGGNTGELFF
TRBJ2-3 . . TRBV27 TGTGCCAGCAGGGCGCGGTCTTCAGATACGCAGTATTTT CASRARSSDTQYF
TRBJ2-7 . . TRBV25-1 TGTGCCAGCAGTGGCCAGGGGAGACACGAGCAGTACTTC CASSGQGRHEQYF
TRBJ2-7 . . TRBV5-4 TGTGCCAGCAGTTTGGGGGGCCCCTACGAGCAGTACTTC CASSLGGPYEQYF
TRBJ2-7 TRBD1 . TRBV6-6 TGTGCCAGCAGAACACAACAGGGGGGTTCCTACGAGCAGTACTTC CASRTQQGGSYEQYF
TRBJ2-4 . . TRBV24-1 TGTGCCACCAGTGATGTCGGTCGAACCATTCAGTACTTC CATSDVGRTIQYF
TRBJ2-3 TRBD2 . TRBV7-9 TGTGCCAGCAGCTTAGGAAGACTAGCGGGAGGTCGGTATACGCAGTATTTT CASSLGRLAGGRYTQYF